This paragraph covers one T cell receptor beta chain sequence. Its antigen is still unknown. These data belong to a study of cytomegalovirus exposure and HLA in healthy donors. Whole-study results and caveats: Sequencing artifact likely explains a cluster of highly shared sequence variants. Upon later analysis, HLA-associated TCR beta chains proved more clonally expanded than other, equally common chains.

PCR employed 60 Vbeta and 13 Jbeta primers. This table comes from immunoSEQ multiplex PCR, and its TCRdb copy is limited to in-frame clones, with some not included. The data show 100,000 to 150,000 clones, 66% seen once. The receptor comes from a man between 18 and 35 years old in good health and CMV-seronegative. The sequenced sample consisted of PBMCs.

The CDR3 sequence: CASSFWRGYEQYF. The CDR3 DNA reads as TGTGCCAGCAGTTTTTGGCGGGGGTACGAGCAGTACTTC. The V gene is TRBV27, the J gene TRBJ2-7, with TRBD2 matching 7 bases. The CDR3 is made up of 13 amino acids. Trimming at V came to 3 bases and at J to 4 bases, leaving 3 bases not matched to a gene. Germline V gene lookup returns CDR1 MNHEY and CDR2 SMNVEV (reference sequence).